A single sample is the source of the 30 T cell receptor beta chains below, sequenced in a study of control samples from healthy donors and cancer patients. Profiled with immunoSEQ multiplex PCR; TCRdb holds only in-frame clones, not every one. The profile covers about 120,000 clones, with 80% to 90% appearing a single time and almost 40% taken by the ten largest. Sequenced sample: blood. These receptors were obtained from a man aged 50 or older in good health.

J is TRBJ1-5 and V is TRBV27, with 11 bases matching TRBD1. The CDR3 loop spans 15 amino acids. Germline CDR1 MNHEY, CDR2 SMNVEV (reference sequence). V shed 4 bases and J 5 bases; nucleotides not matched to a gene: 4. In nucleotides, the CDR3 is TGTGCCAGCAGTTCCGGGACAGGGGGGGATCAGCCCCAGCATTTT. Translating it yields CASSSGTGGDQPQHF.

The chain is built from TRBV3-1 (or the pseudogene TRBV3-2) and TRBJ2-7, with D perhaps assigned TRBD1 or TRBD2 (5 bases each). CDR1 is LGHDT, CDR2 YNNKEL, per germline (reference sequence). V gave up 1 base and J gave up 4 bases, with 20 bases separating them. The CDR3 is 17 residues long. CDR3 sequence: CASSQAVFEGNAYEQYF. The CDR3, as DNA: TGTGCCAGCAGCCAAGCTGTGTTTGAGGGGAACGCTTACGAGCAGTACTTC.

The chain recombines TRBV5-1 with TRBJ2-5; unclear D gene. CDR3 size: 13 residues. Germline loops: CDR1 SGHRS, CDR2 YFSETQ. V was pared by 0 bases and J by 3 bases, with 6 bases between. This CDR3 reads CASSLDAEETQYF. CDR3 sequence (DNA): TGCGCCAGCAGCTTGGATGCTGAAGAGACCCAGTACTTC.

The V call is TRBV5-1, the J call TRBJ1-2, with D possibly being TRBD1 (5 bases). The V end lost 0 bases, the J end lost 4 bases, and 10 bases lay between the germline ends. The length of the CDR3 is 14 residues. CDR1 and CDR2 (germline): SGHRS, YFSETQ. CDR3 region: CASSLDGTVYGYTF. The CDR3 nucleotides are TGCGCCAGCAGCTTGGACGGGACGGTCTATGGCTACACCTTC.

V is TRBV5-1 and J is TRBJ2-1; a possible D gene is TRBD2 (6 bases). Per germline, CDR1 SGHRS and CDR2 YFSETQ. This CDR3 has 13 amino acids. V lost 3 bases and J 4 bases, leaving 8 bases between the germline ends. CDR3 region: CASSWGLYNEQFF. Here the CDR3 DNA reads TGCGCCAGCAGCTGGGGACTTTACAATGAGCAGTTCTTC.

The chain recombines TRBV9 with TRBJ1-3, with D possibly TRBD1 on 5 matching bases. The germline V gene encodes CDR1 SGDLS and CDR2 YYNGEE. CDR3 length equals 14 residues. V lost 5 bases to trimming and J lost 3 bases, with 12 bases between them. CDR3 protein: CASSRGDYGNTIYF. The DNA of the CDR3 is TGTGCCAGCAGTCGAGGGGATTATGGAAACACCATATATTTT.

The rearrangement links TRBV12-3 or TRBV12-4 to TRBJ1-5; 8 nucleotides match TRBD1. CDR3 size: 12 residues. Trimming took 6 bases from V and 7 from J; bases not matched to a gene: 2. DNA of the CDR3: TGTGCCAGCAGACAGGGGGGCCAGCCCCAGCATTTT. This codes for CASRQGGQPQHF.

The chain carries TRBV2 and TRBJ1-5; D uncertain. Germline assignment: CDR1 SNHLY and CDR2 FYNNEI. Between the trimmed V and J ends, which lost 2 bases and 6 bases, there was a span of 14 bases. The CDR3 is made up of 15 amino acids. As DNA, the CDR3 is TGTGCCAGCAGTGAAAGCGCAGGTTCGGGTCAGCCCCAGCATTTT. It encodes CASSESAGSGQPQHF.

The count of this clone is one. The genes are TRBV15 and TRBJ1-2, with unresolved D. The CDR3 is made up of 13 amino acids. V was cut by 9 bases and J by 4 bases, with 15 bases left in between. Per germline, CDR1 LNHNV and CDR2 YYDKDF (reference sequence). The DNA of the CDR3 is TGTGCCACTTCAGAGGAGGTAGGCTATGGCTACACCTTC. Translating it yields CATSEEVGYGYTF.

This chain connects TRBV4-1 to TRBJ1-3, with D perhaps TRBD1 (5 bases). Between the trimmed V and J ends, which lost 6 bases and 3 bases, there was a span of 18 bases. Germline CDR1 reads MGHRA; CDR2 reads YSYEKL. This CDR3 comprises 16 residues. As DNA, the CDR3 is TGCGCCAGCAGTCGGGATGGGGGAATTTTTGGAAACACCATATATTTT. Its translation is CASSRDGGIFGNTIYF.

Regarding this clone: The sample carries other DNA sequences with the same CDR3. This sequence joins TRBV6-2 or TRBV6-3 and TRBJ2-2; no definite D call. Trimming cost V 2 bases and J 2 bases, with 6 bases left between them. The germline V gene has CDR1 MNHEY and CDR2 SVGEGT. The CDR3 is 14 residues long. In DNA, the CDR3 is TGTGCCAGCAGTTACAGGGTAAACACCGGGGAGCTGTTTTTT. It yields the protein CASSYRVNTGELFF.

This chain links TRBV7-2 with TRBJ2-1, with no clear D. The germline gives CDR1 SGHTA, CDR2 FQGNSA. The CDR3 is 15 amino acids. V was shortened by 4 bases and J by 4 bases, with 14 bases between the two germline ends. The chain's CDR3 is CASSSGLSTYNEQFF. The CDR3 nucleotides read TGTGCCAGCAGCTCCGGTTTAAGCACTTACAATGAGCAGTTCTTC. Based on the CDR3 plus reference TRBV7-2 and TRBJ2-1, the full variable domain is GAGVSQSPSNKVTEKGKDVELRCDPISGHTALYWYRQSLGQGLEFLIYFQGNSAPDKSGLPSDRFSAERTGGSVSTLTIQRTQQEDSAVYLCASSSGLSTYNEQFFGPGTRLTVL.

The rearrangement links TRBV9 to TRBJ2-3, with TRBD2 matching over 16 bases. The CDR3 is 21 residues long. From germline, CDR1 is SGDLS and CDR2 YYNGEE. The trim removed 0 bases at V and 1 base at J, leaving 11 bases unmatched. This CDR3 is CASSVATGLAGGAWGTDTQYF. CDR3 DNA sequence: TGTGCCAGCAGCGTAGCTACGGGACTAGCGGGGGGGGCTTGGGGCACAGATACGCAGTATTTT.

This chain connects TRBV6-4 to TRBJ1-1; TRBD1 might be the D (6 bases). Trimming took 4 bases from V and 5 from J, leaving 17 bases between them. The CDR3 spans 15 residues. Per the germline V gene, CDR1 is MRHNA and CDR2 is SNTAGT. CDR3 sequence (DNA): TGTGCCAGCAGTGTTATTCTAGGGGGGAGTACTGAAGCTTTCTTT. Encoded protein: CASSVILGGSTEAFF.

The DNA of the CDR3 is TGCGCCAGCAGCGTACAGCGGGGGGGCCTCACAGATACGCAGTATTTT. Its protein is CASSVQRGGLTDTQYF. V is TRBV5-1 and J is TRBJ2-3; 10 bases line up with TRBD2. Germline values: CDR1 SGHRS, CDR2 YFSETQ. Losses at the gene ends were 4 bases for V and 2 bases for J; bases not matched to a gene: 7. The CDR3 is 16 residues long.

This chain links TRBV2 with TRBJ1-5; D is ambiguous. Trimming removed 2 bases at V and 3 bases at J, with 5 bases between. Germline CDR1 is SNHLY and CDR2 is FYNNEI. The CDR3 runs 13 residues. The CDR3 DNA sequence: TGTGCCAGCAGTGAACGGGTCAATCAGCCCCAGCATTTT. Protein product: CASSERVNQPQHF.

CDR3 sequence (DNA): TGTGCCAGCAGCCAAGGTCTCAGAAGAGAGCACGAGCAGTACTTC. This encodes CASSQGLRREHEQYF. The rearrangement joins TRBV14 to TRBJ2-7; D uncertain. V dropped 1 base and J dropped 5 bases, with 15 bases sitting between them. The CDR3 consists of 15 residues. From germline, CDR1 is SGHDN and CDR2 FVKESK. Looking up the rest from reference TRBV14 and TRBJ2-7 gives the full variable domain: EAGVTQFPSHSVIEKGQTVTLRCDPISGHDNLYWYRRVMGKEIKFLLHFVKESKQDESGMPNNRFLAERTGGTYSTLKVQPAELEDSGVYFCASSQGLRREHEQYFGPGTRLTVT.

This clone appeared a single time. The genes are TRBV4-3 and TRBJ2-1, with no clear D. This CDR3 contains 13 residues. Germline V gene sequence: CDR1 LGHNA, CDR2 YSLEER. V shed 0 bases and J shed 10 bases, with 10 bases lying between them. Here the CDR3 DNA reads TGCGCCAGCAGCCAAGAAAGGGAATGGGAGCAGTTCTTC. As protein: CASSQEREWEQFF.

The chain joins TRBV5-4 to TRBJ1-2; 8 bases align to TRBD1. The V segment lost 3 bases and the J segment 4 bases; nucleotides outside the gene matches: 5. The CDR3 length is 14 residues. From germline, CDR1 is SGHNT and CDR2 YYREEE (reference sequence). CDR3 loop: CASSYDRGLYGYTF. Here the CDR3 DNA reads TGTGCCAGCAGCTATGACAGGGGTCTCTATGGCTACACCTTC. The complete variable domain, with remaining parts taken from reference TRBV5-4 and TRBJ1-2, reads ETGVTQSPTHLIKTRGQQVTLRCSSQSGHNTVSWYQQALGQGPQFIFQYYREEENGRGNFPPRFSGLQFPNYSSELNVNALELDDSALYLCASSYDRGLYGYTFGSGTRLTVV.

This rearrangement joins TRBV7-9 to TRBJ1-2; no definite D call. The CDR3 loop spans 15 amino acids. V shed 4 bases and J shed 0 bases, with 12 bases lying between them. Germline CDR1 reads SEHNR; CDR2 reads FQNEAQ (reference sequence). The CDR3 sequence is CASSSNSFTNYGYTF. CDR3 bases: TGTGCCAGCAGCTCCAACAGTTTTACTAACTATGGCTACACCTTC.

The CDR3 reads CASSSGWGYTF. CDR3 coding DNA: TGTGCCAGCAGCTCAGGGTGGGGCTACACCTTC. V usage is TRBV7-6 and J usage is TRBJ1-2, with TRBD1 as a possible D gene (5 bases). This CDR3 region has 11 residues. The V and J ends lost 4 bases and 8 bases respectively, with 8 bases between them. The germline V gene encodes CDR1 SGHVS and CDR2 FNYEAQ.

The chain uses TRBV7-6 and TRBJ2-1; TRBD1 aligns across 7 bases. CDR1 is SGHVS, CDR2 FNYEAQ, per germline. This CDR3 comprises 16 residues. V was clipped by 4 bases and J by 3 bases; unmatched bases: 9. Written as DNA, the CDR3 is TGTGCCAGCAGCTCCCTCAGGGGACAGAGCTACAATGAGCAGTTCTTC. It yields the protein CASSSLRGQSYNEQFF. Filled out from reference TRBV7-6 and TRBJ2-1, the complete variable domain reads GAGVSQSPRYKVTKRGQDVALRCDPISGHVSLYWYRQALGQGPEFLTYFNYEAQQDKSGLPNDRFSAERPEGSISTLTIQRTEQRDSAMYRCASSSLRGQSYNEQFFGPGTRLTVL.

The chain couples TRBV11-2 to TRBJ2-5; possibly TRBD2 for D (5 bases). The CDR3 sequence is 14 residues long. CDR1 SGHAT and CDR2 FQNNGV come from the germline V gene. Trimming shortened V by 1 base and J by 5 bases, and 11 bases separated the two germline ends. CDR3 region: CASSLAWRGETQYF. CDR3 bases: TGTGCCAGCAGCTTAGCCTGGAGAGGGGAGACCCAGTACTTC.

The chain links TRBV7-8 to TRBJ2-7; the match to TRBD1 covers 7 bases. CDR3 length equals 14 residues. Germline assignment: CDR1 SGHVS and CDR2 FQNEAQ. Unmatched junction bases numbered 1, after V lost 0 bases and J lost 2 bases. In nucleotides, the CDR3 is TGTGCCAGCAGCTTAGCGACAGGGCCCTACGAGCAGTACTTC. As protein: CASSLATGPYEQYF.

This chain uses TRBV5-1 with TRBJ1-4, with D perhaps TRBD1 (6 bases). This CDR3 region has 18 residues. Germline assignment: CDR1 SGHRS and CDR2 YFSETQ. V was shortened by 0 bases and J by 0 bases, with 15 bases between the two germline ends. The CDR3 protein is CASSLGQGTFATNEKLFF. CDR3 nucleotide sequence: TGCGCCAGCAGCTTGGGGCAGGGGACATTTGCAACTAATGAAAAACTGTTTTTT.

The V and J genes are TRBV10-3 and TRBJ2-3; D perhaps matches TRBD2 (5 bases). CDR3 length: 14 amino acids. Deletions cut 7 bases from V and 5 bases from J, with 16 bases between. The germline gives CDR1 ENHRY, CDR2 SYGVKD. Written as DNA, the CDR3 is TGTGCCATCAACCCGAGCGGAAGAAAAGATACGCAGTATTTT. Protein sequence: CAINPSGRKDTQYF.

In its sample, this clone was seen once. V is TRBV19 and J is TRBJ2-7; 8 nucleotides match TRBD1. The CDR3 covers 14 residues. The V and J ends lost 3 bases and 5 bases, in that order; junction bases with no gene match: 6. Germline values: CDR1 LNHDA, CDR2 SQIVND (reference sequence). In nucleotides, the CDR3 is TGTGCCAGTAGTATTGGCCAGGGGGCCCACGAGCAGTACTTC. Encoded protein: CASSIGQGAHEQYF.

The V and J genes are TRBV2 and TRBJ2-2, with 8 bases identical to TRBD1. V was pared by 6 bases and J by 6 bases, with 3 bases of the junction left unmatched. CDR3 length: 13 amino acids. Per the germline V gene, CDR1 is SNHLY and CDR2 is FYNNEI. CDR3 sequence: CASRQTGAGELFF. In DNA, the CDR3 is TGTGCCAGCAGACAGACAGGGGCCGGGGAGCTGTTTTTT.

The chain recombines TRBV6-5 with TRBJ2-7, with 8 bases matching TRBD1. The germline CDR1 and CDR2 sequences are MNHEY and SVGAGI. The CDR3 is 15 amino acids. V lost 0 bases, J lost 4 bases, and 5 bases stayed unmatched. For the CDR3, the DNA is TGTGCCAGCAGTTACTCGGGACAGGTGAAGTACGAGCAGTACTTC. Translation: CASSYSGQVKYEQYF.

The chain joins TRBV4-1 to TRBJ1-1; no firm D call. The V end was cut by 1 base, the J end by 4 bases, with 13 bases between. There are 15 residues in the CDR3. Per the germline V gene, CDR1 is MGHRA and CDR2 is YSYEKL. This CDR3 is CASSQARWSGTEAFF. The CDR3 DNA follows: TGCGCCAGCAGCCAAGCCCGGTGGTCAGGCACTGAAGCTTTCTTT.